Listed here is a single T cell receptor (beta chain). Antigen specificity is unknown. TCR beta libraries were prepared from cDNA with unique molecular identifiers. TCRdb re-derived calls from the PCR reads in MiXCR, one entry per CDR3 protein. The table records around 440,000 distinct CDR3 sequences, roughly 46% of them present only once. The V end lost 1 base, the J end lost 4 bases, and 12 bases lay between the germline ends. Germline values: CDR1 SGHTA, CDR2 FQGNSA. CDR3 length equals 15 residues. This sample is drawn from a study of post-analysis software for immune sequencing data. Study results and limitations: Patients had higher frequencies than controls of about five TRBV segments, including TRBV5-6, TRBV5-1 and TRBV20-1. Significantly lower normalized Chao1 diversity was found in patients with multiple sclerosis relative to controls.

V and J are TRBV7-2 and TRBJ2-3; D unresolved. The source is a girl between 5 and 17 years old with multiple sclerosis. Specimen: blood. The CDR3 sequence is CASSLGLWVSDTQYF. DNA of the CDR3: TGTGCCAGCAGCTTAGGGCTATGGGTCTCAGATACGCAGTATTTT.